The 8 T cell receptor beta chains below were found in one sample sequenced in a study of blood T cell repertoires in COVID-19. The data were produced by immunoSEQ multiplex PCR, yet TCRdb's version contains in-frame clones alone and is incomplete. This table has tens of thousands of clones, roughly nine tenths appearing once. The sample consisted of peripheral blood. Every receptor here comes from a woman older than 75 with acute or convalescent COVID-19.

This clone was seen just once. V and J are TRBV7-8 and TRBJ2-3, with 10 bases fitting TRBD2. V was clipped by 4 bases and J by 2 bases; unmatched bases: 6. This CDR3 has 16 amino acids. The germline gives CDR1 SGHVS, CDR2 FQNEAQ. As DNA, the CDR3 is TGTGCCAGCAGCTCCTGGACTAGCGGCCTCACAGATACGCAGTATTTT. Amino acid sequence: CASSSWTSGLTDTQYF.

The genes are TRBV7-9 and TRBJ1-4; 10 nucleotides match TRBD1. Trimming removed 6 bases from V and 11 bases from J; junction bases left unmatched: 9. The CDR3 extends over 14 amino acids. In germline, CDR1 is SEHNR, CDR2 FQNEAQ (reference sequence). This CDR3 reads CASRLDRGSGKLFF. In DNA, the CDR3 is TGTGCCAGCAGGTTGGACAGGGGGTCCGGGAAACTGTTTTTT.

The chain is built from TRBV27 and TRBJ2-5; perhaps TRBD2 as D (7 bases). This CDR3 region has 15 residues. The V gene's germline CDR1 is MNHEY and CDR2 SMNVEV (reference sequence). V gave up 2 bases and J gave up 5 bases, with 15 bases separating them. CDR3 in amino acids: CASSLGGGMWETQYF. DNA for the CDR3: TGTGCCAGCAGTTTAGGCGGGGGCATGTGGGAGACCCAGTACTTC.

V and J are TRBV11-2 and TRBJ2-2; D is unclear. This CDR3 has 15 amino acids. Germline CDR1 and CDR2: SGHAT and FQNNGV. Trimming stripped 1 base from V and 3 bases from J, with 9 bases between. CDR3 in amino acids: CASSLVTAYTGELFF. CDR3 DNA: TGTGCCAGCAGCTTAGTAACAGCCTACACCGGGGAGCTGTTTTTT.

This chain connects TRBV19 to TRBJ2-5; 8 bases line up with TRBD2. The CDR3 is 15 amino acids. Germline CDR1 and CDR2: LNHDA and SQIVND (reference sequence). Trimming removed 5 bases from V and 1 base from J; junction bases left unmatched: 6. DNA for the CDR3: TGTGCCAGTAGTGCCAGCGGGGGCCTCCAAGAGACCCAGTACTTC. The encoded protein is CASSASGGLQETQYF. Drawing the rest from reference TRBV19 and TRBJ2-5, the complete variable domain is DGGITQSPKYLFRKEGQNVTLSCEQNLNHDAMYWYRQDPGQGLRLIYYSQIVNDFQKGDIAEGYSVSREKKESFPLTVTSAQKNPTAFYLCASSASGGLQETQYFGPGTRLLVL.

This clone was picked up one time. The gene calls are TRBV7-2 and TRBJ1-5; D remains unclear. The CDR3 spans 15 residues. From germline, CDR1 is SGHTA and CDR2 FQGNSA. The V and J ends lost 0 bases and 1 base respectively, with 7 bases between them. CDR3 coding DNA: TGTGCCAGCAGCTTAGCCCCTTCGAGCAATCAGCCCCAGCATTTT. It encodes CASSLAPSSNQPQHF.

The chain joins TRBV29-1 to TRBJ1-1; possibly TRBD1 for D (6 bases). The CDR3 runs to 11 residues. V shed 3 bases and J shed 7 bases, with 9 bases lying between them. Germline values: CDR1 SQVTM, CDR2 ANQGSEA. DNA of the CDR3: TGCAGCGTTGAGGGGGCGTTTGAAGCTTTCTTT. Translation: CSVEGAFEAFF.

The V and J genes are TRBV6-6 and TRBJ1-5; 7 nucleotides agree with TRBD1. From germline, CDR1 is MNHNY and CDR2 SVGAGI (reference sequence). The V gene end was trimmed by 8 bases and the J gene end by 3 bases; junction bases not matched to a gene: 4. There are 13 residues in the CDR3. The CDR3 nucleotides are TGTGCCAGCCGAGACAGGGCCAATCAGCCCCAGCATTTT. As protein: CASRDRANQPQHF.